The rows below give T cell receptor beta chains drawn from one sample of a study of T cell responses to AZD1222 COVID-19 vaccine. Measured with immunoSEQ multiplex PCR; TCRdb has only the in-frame clones, and not every one. This table has around 180,000 clones, about 91% appearing once. Sequenced material: peripheral blood, taken on day 0 of AZD1222 vaccination. Source of these receptors: an adult in good health. CDR3s include the opening cysteine and the closing phenylalanine or tryptophan. Fields, in order: D gene, J gene, V gene, clone size, CDR3 DNA, CDR3 protein. The D gene is left open where the match is weak. Not every row has a clone size; where given, it reads once, few, many or a size class.

NA | TRBJ2-1 | TRBV2 | NA | TGTGCCAGCAGGCAGCCTAGTGTGGATGAGCAGTTCTTC | CASRQPSVDEQFF
NA | TRBJ2-7 | TRBV7-9 | NA | TGTGCCAGCAGCTTAGTGGGGGGACACTACGAGCAGTACTTC | CASSLVGGHYEQYF
NA | TRBJ2-1 | TRBV7-7 | NA | TGTGCTAGCAGCGCCCAGGGTGGGAATGAGCAGTTCTTC | CASSAQGGNEQFF
NA | TRBJ1-4 | TRBV6-1 | once | TGTGCCAGCAGTGAAAGGGGAGAAAAACTGTTTTTT | CASSERGEKLFF
TRBD1 | TRBJ2-2 | TRBV25-1 | many | TGTGCCAGCAGTGAACTGGACAGGGACACCGGGGAGCTGTTTTTT | CASSELDRDTGELFF
NA | TRBJ1-1 | TRBV7-3 | NA | TGTGCCAGCAGCTCAGGGACGAACACTGAAGCTTTCTTT | CASSSGTNTEAFF
TRBD1 | TRBJ1-2 | TRBV15 | NA | TGTGCCACCAGCAGAGGATCGGGACAGAGTAATGGCTACACCTTC | CATSRGSGQSNGYTF
NA | TRBJ1-3 | TRBV2 | NA | TGTGCCAGCAGTGAAAATGTCGGACGCGGAAACACCATATATTTT | CASSENVGRGNTIYF
TRBD1 | TRBJ2-7 | TRBV7-3 | once | TGTGCCAGCAGCCAGTCACCCGGGACAGAGGAGCAGTACTTC | CASSQSPGTEEQYF
NA | TRBJ2-2 | TRBV12-3/TRBV12-4 | NA | TGTGCCAGCAGTTTAGGGAACACCGGGGAGCTGTTTTTT | CASSLGNTGELFF
TRBD1 | TRBJ1-1 | TRBV7-2 | NA | TGTGCCAGCAGCTTATACGGGACAGTGAACACTGAAGCTTTCTTT | CASSLYGTVNTEAFF
NA | TRBJ1-3 | TRBV7-8 | NA | TGTGCCAGCAGCTTTTCGGGAACTGGAAACACCATATATTTT | CASSFSGTGNTIYF
NA | TRBJ2-7 | TRBV7-9 | NA | TGTGCCAGCACCAACGGGCCCTACGAGCAGTACTTC | CASTNGPYEQYF
TRBD2 | TRBJ2-1 | TRBV2 | NA | TGTGCCAGCATGATTACTAGCGTCTCCTACAATGAGCAGTTCTTC | CASMITSVSYNEQFF
NA | TRBJ2-2 | TRBV10-3 | NA | TGTGCCATCAGTCCGCCTCGACAGGCGGGGGCCGGGGAGCTGTTTTTT | CAISPPRQAGAGELFF
TRBD2 | TRBJ2-3 | TRBV19 | NA | TGTGCCAGTAGTACCCCCGGGGGGGCGATAGATACGCAGTATTTT | CASSTPGGAIDTQYF
NA | TRBJ2-4 | TRBV4-1 | NA | TGCGCCAGCAGCCAAGACAGGGACAACAAAAACATTCAGTACTTC | CASSQDRDNKNIQYF
NA | TRBJ2-1 | TRBV7-3 | NA | TGTGCCAGCAGCTTAATAGATGGGAATGAGCAGTTCTTC | CASSLIDGNEQFF
TRBD2 | TRBJ2-3 | TRBV4-3 | NA | TGCGCCAGCAGCCAAGATGGAGCGGGGAGTAGCACAGATACGCAGTATTTT | CASSQDGAGSSTDTQYF
NA | TRBJ1-2 | TRBV7-9 | NA | TGTGCCAGCAGCTTAACTACAGTAGGAGTTGTCACCTATGGCTACACCTTC | CASSLTTVGVVTYGYTF
TRBD2 | TRBJ2-3 | TRBV11-1 | few | TGTGCCAGCAGCTACGGGCGGGGGTCTCCAAAAGATTTT | CASSYGRGSPKDF
NA | TRBJ1-4 | TRBV4-3 | NA | TGCGCCATGCGGGGCCGGCAAAAACTGTTTTTT | CAMRGRQKLFF
NA | TRBJ1-5 | TRBV11-2 | NA | TGTGCCAGCAGCTTAGGAGGGGTTGGGCAGCCCCAGCATTTT | CASSLGGVGQPQHF
NA | TRBJ2-7 | TRBV19 | NA | TGTGCCAGTAGTAGAACGGCCAAGAGGCACGAGCAGTACTTC | CASSRTAKRHEQYF
NA | TRBJ2-7 | TRBV6-6 | few | TGTGCCAGCGGTATTGGGGCTTACGAGCAGTACTTC | CASGIGAYEQYF
TRBD1 | TRBJ2-1 | TRBV5-1 | NA | TGCGCCAGCAGCTGGACAGGGGTCGACGGTGAGCAGTTCTTC | CASSWTGVDGEQFF
NA | TRBJ2-7 | TRBV3-1/TRBV3-2 | NA | TGTGCCAGCAGCCAAGTACGAACAGCTGAGCAGTACTTC | CASSQVRTAEQYF
TRBD1 | TRBJ1-1 | TRBV27 | few | TGTGCCAGCAGTCCTGACAGGGGGAACACTGAAGCTTTCTTT | CASSPDRGNTEAFF
TRBD2 | TRBJ2-3 | TRBV30 | NA | TGTGCCTGGAGCCCCGGACTAGCCGGGATGACAGATACGCAGTATTTT | CAWSPGLAGMTDTQYF
NA | TRBJ1-1 | TRBV5-1 | NA | TGCGCCAGCAGGCCGACAGTGAACACTGAAGCTTTCTTT | CASRPTVNTEAFF
TRBD1 | TRBJ2-7 | TRBV7-9 | NA | TGTGCCAGCAGAGATGACAGGGGCTCCTACGAGCAGTACTTC | CASRDDRGSYEQYF
NA | TRBJ1-3 | TRBV7-3 | NA | TGTGCCAGCAGCCTTGGATACTCTGGAAACACCATATATTTT | CASSLGYSGNTIYF
NA | TRBJ1-2 | TRBV9 | few | TGTGCCAGCAGCGGCAACACCTACTATGGCTACACCTTC | CASSGNTYYGYTF
NA | TRBJ2-2 | TRBV18 | NA | TGTGCCAGCTCACCGGACACCGGGGAGCTGTTTTTT | CASSPDTGELFF
TRBD1 | TRBJ1-2 | TRBV23-1 | once | TGCGCCAGCAGTGGGGACAGGGCCTATGGCTACACCTTC | CASSGDRAYGYTF
TRBD2 | TRBJ2-3 | TRBV28 | NA | TGTGCCAGCAGGAATGGTGCGGGACTAGTACGAGGAGATACGCAGTATTTT | CASRNGAGLVRGDTQYF
NA | TRBJ1-1 | TRBV24-1 | NA | TGTGCCACCAGTGATTTCAGAGGGGCCCGAACGCATAGGAACACTGAAGCTTTCTTT | CATSDFRGARTHRNTEAFF
TRBD2 | TRBJ2-1 | TRBV4-1 | NA | TGCGCCAGCACCGCGGCTAGCGGTTACAATGAGCAGTTCTTC | CASTAASGYNEQFF
NA | TRBJ2-2 | TRBV24-1 | NA | TGTGCCACCAGTGACCCTGGACGGACCGGGGAGCTGTTTTTT | CATSDPGRTGELFF
NA | TRBJ2-3 | TRBV5-6 | NA | TGTGCCAGCAGCTTGAACCGGCCGGATACGCAGTATTTT | CASSLNRPDTQYF